This TCR beta chain was obtained from a study of T cells in Graves' hyperthyroidism and ophthalmopathy. At the level of the study: Peripheral blood collection took place at initial diagnosis, before any treatment. Overall study findings and caveats: In the analysis, a 13 V-J model separated ophthalmopathy from stable hyperthyroidism.

Diagnosis relied on clinical symptoms, serum thyroxine and TRAb, thyroid ultrasound and orbital computed tomography. Researchers amplified the TCR beta CDR3 regions from RNA transcripts. The HTBI primer set was used in a first-round RT-PCR of the TCR CDR3. TCRdb re-called the multiplex PCR reads with MiXCR, one entry per CDR3 protein. This table has 380,000 or so distinct CDR3 sequences, approximately 20% appearing once. This clonotype was counted ten times or more. Its specificity is unknown. The CDR3 is 16 amino acids. J lost 4 bases, V lost 2 bases, and 10 bases had no gene match. The source material was blood. This TCR derives from a woman younger than 30 with Graves' hyperthyroidism. The chain employs TRBV12-3 or TRBV12-4 and TRBJ2-7, with TRBD2 identical over 8 bases. CDR3 nucleotide sequence: TGTGCCAGCAGTTTAAACCCACGGGGGGGCTGGTACGAGCAGTACTTC. Its translation is CASSLNPRGGWYEQYF.